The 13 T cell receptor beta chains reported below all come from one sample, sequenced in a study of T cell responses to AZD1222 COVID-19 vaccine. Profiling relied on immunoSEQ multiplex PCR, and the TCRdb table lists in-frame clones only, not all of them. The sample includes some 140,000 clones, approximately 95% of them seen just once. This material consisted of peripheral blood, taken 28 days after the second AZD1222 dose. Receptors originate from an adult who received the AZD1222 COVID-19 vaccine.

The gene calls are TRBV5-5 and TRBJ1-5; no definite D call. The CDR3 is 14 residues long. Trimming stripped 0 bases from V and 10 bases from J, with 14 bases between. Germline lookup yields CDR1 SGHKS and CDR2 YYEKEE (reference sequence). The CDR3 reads CASSLGFWLSPQHF. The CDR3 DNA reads TGTGCCAGCAGCTTGGGATTCTGGCTATCACCCCAGCATTTT.

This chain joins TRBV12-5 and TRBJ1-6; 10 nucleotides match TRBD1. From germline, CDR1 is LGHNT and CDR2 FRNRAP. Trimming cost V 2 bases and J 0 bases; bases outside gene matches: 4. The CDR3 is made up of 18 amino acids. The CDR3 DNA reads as TGTGCTAGTGGTTTGCGACAGGGGGCAAGCTCCTATAATTCACCCCTCCACTTT. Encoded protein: CASGLRQGASSYNSPLHF.

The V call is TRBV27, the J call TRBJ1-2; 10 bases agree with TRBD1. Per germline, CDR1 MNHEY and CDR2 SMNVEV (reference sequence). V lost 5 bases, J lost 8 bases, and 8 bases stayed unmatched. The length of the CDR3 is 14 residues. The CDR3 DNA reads TGTGCCAGCAGTGGGACAGGGGTGGTTTCGGGCTACACCTTC. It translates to CASSGTGVVSGYTF.

This CDR3 reads CASSLAEQGNYEQYF. The CDR3 DNA reads TGCGCCAGCAGCTTGGCCGAACAGGGAAACTACGAGCAGTACTTC. This chain joins TRBV5-1 and TRBJ2-7; possibly TRBD1 for D (6 bases). From germline, CDR1 is SGHRS and CDR2 YFSETQ. V gave up 0 bases and J gave up 3 bases, with 13 bases separating them. This CDR3 has 15 residues.

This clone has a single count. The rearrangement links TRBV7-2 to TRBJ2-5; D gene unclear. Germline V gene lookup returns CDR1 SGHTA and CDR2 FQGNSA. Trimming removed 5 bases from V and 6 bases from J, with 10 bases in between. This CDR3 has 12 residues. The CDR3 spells CASSALAQTQYF. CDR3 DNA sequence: TGTGCCAGCAGCGCCTTAGCACAGACCCAGTACTTC.

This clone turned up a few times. The CDR3 DNA reads as TGTGCCAGCAGCCCCGCACATGGACAGACACTCTATGGCTACACCTTC. Protein: CASSPAHGQTLYGYTF. This chain uses TRBV3-1 (or the pseudogene TRBV3-2) with TRBJ1-2, with a tentative D call TRBD1 (6 bases). V lost 4 bases and J 4 bases, leaving 19 bases between the germline ends. The germline V gene encodes CDR1 LGHDT and CDR2 YNNKEL (reference sequence). CDR3 length: 16 amino acids.

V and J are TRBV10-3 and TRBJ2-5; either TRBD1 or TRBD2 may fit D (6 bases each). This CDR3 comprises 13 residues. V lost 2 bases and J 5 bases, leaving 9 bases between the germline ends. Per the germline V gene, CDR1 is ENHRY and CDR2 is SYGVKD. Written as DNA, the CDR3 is TGTGCCATCAGTGAGGGGGGGCGGGAGACCCAGTACTTC. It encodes CAISEGGRETQYF.

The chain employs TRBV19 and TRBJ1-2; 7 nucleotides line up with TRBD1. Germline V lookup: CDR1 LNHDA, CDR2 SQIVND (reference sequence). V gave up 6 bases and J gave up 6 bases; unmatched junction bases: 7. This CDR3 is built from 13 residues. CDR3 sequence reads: CASSRGQADGYTF. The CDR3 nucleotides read TGTGCCAGTAGCCGAGGACAGGCTGATGGCTACACCTTC. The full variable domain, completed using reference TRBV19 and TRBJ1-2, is DGGITQSPKYLFRKEGQNVTLSCEQNLNHDAMYWYRQDPGQGLRLIYYSQIVNDFQKGDIAEGYSVSREKKESFPLTVTSAQKNPTAFYLCASSRGQADGYTFGSGTRLTVV.

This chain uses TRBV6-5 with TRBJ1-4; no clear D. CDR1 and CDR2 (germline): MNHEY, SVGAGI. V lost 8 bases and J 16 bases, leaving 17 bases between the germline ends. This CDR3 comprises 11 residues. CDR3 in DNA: TGTGCCAGCGGGAATGGCACGCATTCGTTTTTT. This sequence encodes CASGNGTHSFF.

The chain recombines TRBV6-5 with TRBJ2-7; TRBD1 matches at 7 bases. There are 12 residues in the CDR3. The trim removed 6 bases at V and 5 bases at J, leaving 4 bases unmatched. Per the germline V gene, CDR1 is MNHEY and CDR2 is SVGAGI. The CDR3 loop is CASRGDRDEQYF. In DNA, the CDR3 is TGTGCCAGCAGAGGGGACAGAGACGAGCAGTACTTC.

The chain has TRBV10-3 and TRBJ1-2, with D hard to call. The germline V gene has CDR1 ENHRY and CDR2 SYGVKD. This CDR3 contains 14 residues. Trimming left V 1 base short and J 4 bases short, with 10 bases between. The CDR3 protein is CAISEFKSTYGYTF. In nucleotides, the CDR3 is TGTGCCATCAGTGAGTTTAAATCCACCTATGGCTACACCTTC.

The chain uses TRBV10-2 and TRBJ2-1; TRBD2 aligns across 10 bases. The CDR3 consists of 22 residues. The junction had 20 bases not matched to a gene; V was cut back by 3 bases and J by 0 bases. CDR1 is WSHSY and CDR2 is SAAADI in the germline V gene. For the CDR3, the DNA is TGCGCCAGCAGTGACGGTCATTTAAGCGCTAGCGGGGGCAGCGTCTCCTACAATGAGCAGTTCTTC. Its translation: CASSDGHLSASGGSVSYNEQFF.

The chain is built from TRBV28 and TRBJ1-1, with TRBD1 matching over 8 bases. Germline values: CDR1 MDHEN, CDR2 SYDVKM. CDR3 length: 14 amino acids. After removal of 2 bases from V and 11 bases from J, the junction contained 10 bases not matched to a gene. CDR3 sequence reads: CASSLLPAGGRAFF. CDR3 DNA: TGTGCCAGCAGTTTACTCCCCGCAGGGGGCCGGGCTTTCTTT.